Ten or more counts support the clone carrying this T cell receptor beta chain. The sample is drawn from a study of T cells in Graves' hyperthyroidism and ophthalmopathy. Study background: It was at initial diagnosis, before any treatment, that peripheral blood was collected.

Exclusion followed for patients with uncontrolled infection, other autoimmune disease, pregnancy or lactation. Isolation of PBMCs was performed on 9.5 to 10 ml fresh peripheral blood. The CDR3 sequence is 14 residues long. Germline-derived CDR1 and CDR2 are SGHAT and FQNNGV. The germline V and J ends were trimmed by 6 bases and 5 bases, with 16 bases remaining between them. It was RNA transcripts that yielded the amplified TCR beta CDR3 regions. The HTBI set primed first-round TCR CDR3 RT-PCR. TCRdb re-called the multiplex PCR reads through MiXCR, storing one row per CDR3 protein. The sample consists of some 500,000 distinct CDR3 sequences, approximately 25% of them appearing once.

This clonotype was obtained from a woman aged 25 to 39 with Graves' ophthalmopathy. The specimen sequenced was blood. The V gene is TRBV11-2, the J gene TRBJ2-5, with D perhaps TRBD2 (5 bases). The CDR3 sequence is CASSLPPGIETQYF. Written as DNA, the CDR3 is TGTGCCAGCAGTTTACCCCCGGGGATCGAGACCCAGTACTTC.